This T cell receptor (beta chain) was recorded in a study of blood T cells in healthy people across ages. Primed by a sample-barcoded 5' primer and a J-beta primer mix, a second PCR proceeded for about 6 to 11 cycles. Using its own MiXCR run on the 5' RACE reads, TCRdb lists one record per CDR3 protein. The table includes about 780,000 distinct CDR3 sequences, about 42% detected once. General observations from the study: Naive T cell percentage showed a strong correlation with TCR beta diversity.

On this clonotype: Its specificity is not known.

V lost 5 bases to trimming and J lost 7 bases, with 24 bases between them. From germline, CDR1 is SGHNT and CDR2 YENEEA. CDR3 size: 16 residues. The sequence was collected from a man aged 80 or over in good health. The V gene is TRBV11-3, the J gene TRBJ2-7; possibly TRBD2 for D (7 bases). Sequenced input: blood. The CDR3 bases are TGTGCCAGCAGCAAAAGCCAGAACTGGGGGGGCGATGAGCAGTACTTC. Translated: CASSKSQNWGGDEQYF.